This T cell receptor beta chain was sequenced during a study of shared clonotypes between healthy human individuals. CDR3 length equals 15 residues. V gave up 3 bases and J gave up 0 bases, with 11 bases separating them. Per the germline V gene, CDR1 is SGDLS and CDR2 is YYNGEE. TCRdb's copy holds only in-frame clones and misses some; the assay was immunoSEQ multiplex PCR. This sample has about half a million clones, with approximately 79% found just once. The source material was PBMCs. This chain connects TRBV9 to TRBJ2-3, with a possible D match to TRBD1 (6 bases). The receptor was isolated from a woman aged 40 to 50 in good health. Some clones in this sample may be carry-over from other donors' samples. For the CDR3, the DNA is TGTGCCAGCAGCGCCGGACAGTTGAGCACAGATACGCAGTATTTT. This gives the protein CASSAGQLSTDTQYF.